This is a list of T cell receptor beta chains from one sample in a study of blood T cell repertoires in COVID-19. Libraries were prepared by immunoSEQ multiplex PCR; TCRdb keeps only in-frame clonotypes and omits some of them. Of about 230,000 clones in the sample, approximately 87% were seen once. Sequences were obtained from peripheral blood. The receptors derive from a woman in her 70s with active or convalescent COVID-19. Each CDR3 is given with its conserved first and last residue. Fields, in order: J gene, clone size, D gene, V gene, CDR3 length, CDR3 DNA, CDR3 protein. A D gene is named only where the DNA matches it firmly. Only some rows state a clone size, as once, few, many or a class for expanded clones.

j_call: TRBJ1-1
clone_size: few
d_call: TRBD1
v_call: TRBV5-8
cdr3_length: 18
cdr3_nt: TGTGCCAGCCCTGGGTTGCGACAGGGGTCAGGATGGAACACTGAAGCTTTCTTT
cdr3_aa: CASPGLRQGSGWNTEAFF

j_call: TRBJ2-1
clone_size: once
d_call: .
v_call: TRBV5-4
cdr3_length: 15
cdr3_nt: TGTGCCAGCAGCTTGGGAGGATGGGGGCTCAATGAGCAGTTCTTC
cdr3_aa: CASSLGGWGLNEQFF

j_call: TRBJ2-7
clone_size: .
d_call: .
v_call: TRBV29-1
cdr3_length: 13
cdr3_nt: TGCAGCGTTACACGGGACTTCGCCTACGAGCAGTACTTC
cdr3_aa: CSVTRDFAYEQYF

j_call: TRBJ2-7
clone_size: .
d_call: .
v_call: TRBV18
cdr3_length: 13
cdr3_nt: TGTGCCAGCTCACCCGACAGATCTACGAAGCAGTACTTC
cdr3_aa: CASSPDRSTKQYF

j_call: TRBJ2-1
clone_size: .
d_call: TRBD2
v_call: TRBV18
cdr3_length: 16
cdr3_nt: TGTGCCAGCTCACCGAGACTAGCGGGGGGGCCCAATGAGCAGTTCTTC
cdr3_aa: CASSPRLAGGPNEQFF

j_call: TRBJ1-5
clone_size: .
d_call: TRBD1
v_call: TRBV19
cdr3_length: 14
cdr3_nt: TGTGCCAGTTGGGACAGGGGGACAGGTCAGCCCCAGCATTTT
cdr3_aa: CASWDRGTGQPQHF

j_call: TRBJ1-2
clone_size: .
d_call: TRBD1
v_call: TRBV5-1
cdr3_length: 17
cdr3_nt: TGCGCCAGCAGCTTGGGACAGGGGGCCGCTCACGACGGGGGCTACACCTTC
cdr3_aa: CASSLGQGAAHDGGYTF

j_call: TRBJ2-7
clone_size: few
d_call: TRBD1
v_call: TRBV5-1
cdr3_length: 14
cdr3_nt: TGCGCCAGCAGGCCCGGGACAGGGGAAAACGAGCAGTACTTC
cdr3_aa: CASRPGTGENEQYF

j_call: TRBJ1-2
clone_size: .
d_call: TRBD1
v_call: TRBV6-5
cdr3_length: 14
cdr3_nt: TGTGCCAGCAGGGCCGACAGGGGTCACTATGGCTACACCTTC
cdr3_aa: CASRADRGHYGYTF

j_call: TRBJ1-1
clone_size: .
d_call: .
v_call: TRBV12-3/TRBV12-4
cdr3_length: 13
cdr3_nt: TGTGCCAGCAGTCTAAATCGTGACAGTGAAGCTTTCTTT
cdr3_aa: CASSLNRDSEAFF

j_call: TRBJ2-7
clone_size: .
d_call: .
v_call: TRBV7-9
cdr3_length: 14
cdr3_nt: TGTGCCAGCAGCCCAGACAGTTACTCCTACGAGCAGTACTTC
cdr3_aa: CASSPDSYSYEQYF

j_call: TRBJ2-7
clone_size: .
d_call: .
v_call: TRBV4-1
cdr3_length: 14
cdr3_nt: TGCGCCAGCAGCCAAGCCGCGAGGGAGAACGAGCAGTACTTC
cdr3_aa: CASSQAARENEQYF

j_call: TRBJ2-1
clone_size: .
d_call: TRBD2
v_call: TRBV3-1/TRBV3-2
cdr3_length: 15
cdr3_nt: TGTGCCAGCAGCCAAGCGGGACTAGCGGAAAGTGAGCAGTTCTTC
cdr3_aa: CASSQAGLAESEQFF

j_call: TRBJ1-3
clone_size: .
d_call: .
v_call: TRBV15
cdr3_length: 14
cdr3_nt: TGTGCCACCAGCAGAGATCTAATCGGAAACACCATATATTTT
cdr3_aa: CATSRDLIGNTIYF

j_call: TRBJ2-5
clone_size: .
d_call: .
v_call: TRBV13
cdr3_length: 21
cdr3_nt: TGTGCCAGCAGCTCCTTTTTGCCCCTAGCATCCGCGGGGGCCCGAAAAGAGACCCAGTACTTC
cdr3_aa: CASSSFLPLASAGARKETQYF

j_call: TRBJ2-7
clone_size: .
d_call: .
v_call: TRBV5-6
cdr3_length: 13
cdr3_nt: TGTGCCAGCAGCCCAACAGGGTTCGGGGAGCAGTACTTC
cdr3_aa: CASSPTGFGEQYF

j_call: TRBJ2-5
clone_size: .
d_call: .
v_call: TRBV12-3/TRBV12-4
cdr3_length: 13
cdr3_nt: TGTGCCAGCAGGCGGGCAGGGGAAGAGACCCAGTACTTC
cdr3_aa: CASRRAGEETQYF

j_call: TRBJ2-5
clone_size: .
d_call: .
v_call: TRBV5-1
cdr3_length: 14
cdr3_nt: TGCGCCAGCAGCTTACAAGACTGGATCGAGACCCAGTACTTC
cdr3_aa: CASSLQDWIETQYF

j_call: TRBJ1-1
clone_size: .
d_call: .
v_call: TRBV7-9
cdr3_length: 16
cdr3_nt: TGTGCCAGCAGCCGATCGGCAGGGAGGGGAAACACTGAAGCTTTCTTT
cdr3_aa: CASSRSAGRGNTEAFF

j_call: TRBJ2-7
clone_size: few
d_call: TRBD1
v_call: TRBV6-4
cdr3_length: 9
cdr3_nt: TGTGCCAGCGGGACAGGGCTGGGCTTC
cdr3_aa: CASGTGLGF

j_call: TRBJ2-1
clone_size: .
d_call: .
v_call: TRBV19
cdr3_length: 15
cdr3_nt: TGTGCCAGTAGTCCTCGGGATCACTCCTACAATGAGCAGTTCTTC
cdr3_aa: CASSPRDHSYNEQFF

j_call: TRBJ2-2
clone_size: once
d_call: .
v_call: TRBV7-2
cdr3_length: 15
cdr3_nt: TGTGCCAGCAGCTTAATCCCGCGACAGAGGGGGTGGCTGTTTTTT
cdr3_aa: CASSLIPRQRGWLFF

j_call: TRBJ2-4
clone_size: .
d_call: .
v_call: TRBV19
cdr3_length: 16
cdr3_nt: TGTGCCAGTAGGGGCGGAAGGGAGTACGAAAGGAACATTCAGTACTTC
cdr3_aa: CASRGGREYERNIQYF

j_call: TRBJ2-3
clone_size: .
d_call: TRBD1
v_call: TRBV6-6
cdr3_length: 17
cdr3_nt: TGTGCCAGCAGTCCTTTCCTCCGGGACAGCGTCACAGATACGCAGTATTTT
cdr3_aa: CASSPFLRDSVTDTQYF

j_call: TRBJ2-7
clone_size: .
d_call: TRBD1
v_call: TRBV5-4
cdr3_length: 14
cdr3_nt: TGTGCCAGCAGCCCACGGACAGGACCGTACGAGCAGTACTTC
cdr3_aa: CASSPRTGPYEQYF

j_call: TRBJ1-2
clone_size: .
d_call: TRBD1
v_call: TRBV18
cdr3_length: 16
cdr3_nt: TGTGCCAGCTCACCACCGGGCGGGACAGGGAGCTATGGCTACACCTTC
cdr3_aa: CASSPPGGTGSYGYTF

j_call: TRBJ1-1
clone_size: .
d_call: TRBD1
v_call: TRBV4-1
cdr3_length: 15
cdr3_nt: TGCGCCAGCAGCCCCATGGGGACAGGGAACACTGAAGCTTTCTTT
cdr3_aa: CASSPMGTGNTEAFF

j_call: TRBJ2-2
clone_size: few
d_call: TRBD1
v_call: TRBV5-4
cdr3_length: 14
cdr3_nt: TGTGCCAGCAGCATAGACAGGGTCGCCGGGGAGCTGTTTTTT
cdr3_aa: CASSIDRVAGELFF

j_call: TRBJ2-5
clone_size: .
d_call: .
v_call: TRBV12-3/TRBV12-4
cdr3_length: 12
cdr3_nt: TGTGCCAGCAGTTTTGCGGAAGAGACCCAGTACTTC
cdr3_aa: CASSFAEETQYF

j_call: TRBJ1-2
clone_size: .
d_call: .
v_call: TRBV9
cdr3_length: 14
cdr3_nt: TGTGCCAGCAGCGTAGGTGGTACTGAGGGTGGCTACACCTTC
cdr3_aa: CASSVGGTEGGYTF

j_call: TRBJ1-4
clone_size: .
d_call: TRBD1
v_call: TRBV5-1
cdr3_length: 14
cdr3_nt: TGCGCCAGCCGTGACAGGGCAACTAATGAAAAACTGTTTTTT
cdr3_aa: CASRDRATNEKLFF

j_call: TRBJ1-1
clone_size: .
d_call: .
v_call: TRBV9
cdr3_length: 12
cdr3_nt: TGTGCCAGCGAGGGACAGAACACTGAAGCTTTCTTT
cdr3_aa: CASEGQNTEAFF

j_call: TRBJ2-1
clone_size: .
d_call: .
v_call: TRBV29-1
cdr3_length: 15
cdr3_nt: TGCAGCGTTGATGTCGGCCAGGGGTTTGGTGGTGAGCAGTTCTTC
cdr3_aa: CSVDVGQGFGGEQFF

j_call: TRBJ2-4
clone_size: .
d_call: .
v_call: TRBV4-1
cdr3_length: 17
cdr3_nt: TGCGCCAGCAGCCAAGAAGTGGTGGAGATAGCCAAAAACATTCAGTACTTC
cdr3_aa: CASSQEVVEIAKNIQYF

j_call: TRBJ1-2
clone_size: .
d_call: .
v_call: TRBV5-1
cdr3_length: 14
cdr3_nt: TGCGCCAGCAGCTTGGAGGGGTCCCCCTATGGCTACACCTTC
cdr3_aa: CASSLEGSPYGYTF

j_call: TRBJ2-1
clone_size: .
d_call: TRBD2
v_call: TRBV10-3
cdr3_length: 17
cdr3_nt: TGTGCCATCAGTGAGTCGTTGGGACTAGCGGAAAACAATGAGCAGTTCTTC
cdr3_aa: CAISESLGLAENNEQFF

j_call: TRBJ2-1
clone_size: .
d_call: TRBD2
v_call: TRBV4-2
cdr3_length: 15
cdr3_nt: TGTGCCAGCAGACTCGGGTCTAGCGGGAGCAATGAGCAGTTCTTC
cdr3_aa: CASRLGSSGSNEQFF

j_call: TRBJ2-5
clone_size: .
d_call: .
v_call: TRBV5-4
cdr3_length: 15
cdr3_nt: TGTGCCAGCAGCTTGAGCTGGGGCCCCGAGGAGACCCAGTACTTC
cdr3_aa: CASSLSWGPEETQYF

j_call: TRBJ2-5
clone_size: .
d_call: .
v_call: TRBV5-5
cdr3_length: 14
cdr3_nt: TGTGCCAGCAGTCCCTGGTCTAGTCAAGAGACCCAGTACTTC
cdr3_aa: CASSPWSSQETQYF

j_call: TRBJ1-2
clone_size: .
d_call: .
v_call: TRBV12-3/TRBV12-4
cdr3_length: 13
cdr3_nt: TGTGCCAGCAGTTTGGAAAGCGTTAAGGGCTACACCTTC
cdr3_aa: CASSLESVKGYTF

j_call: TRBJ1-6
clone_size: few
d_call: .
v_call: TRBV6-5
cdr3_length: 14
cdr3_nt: TGTGCCAGCAGGCCGACAGTAGAGAATTCACCCCTCCACTTT
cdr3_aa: CASRPTVENSPLHF

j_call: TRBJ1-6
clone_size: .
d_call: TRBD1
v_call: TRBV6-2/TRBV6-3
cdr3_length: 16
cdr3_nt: TGTGCCAGCAGTTACAGGGACAGGCCGCCCCATTCACCCCTCCACTTT
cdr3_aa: CASSYRDRPPHSPLHF

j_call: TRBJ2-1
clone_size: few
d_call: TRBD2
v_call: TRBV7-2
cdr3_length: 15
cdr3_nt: TGTGCCAGCAGCTACCTCGGGGGGGCAAACAATGAGCAGTTCTTC
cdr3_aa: CASSYLGGANNEQFF

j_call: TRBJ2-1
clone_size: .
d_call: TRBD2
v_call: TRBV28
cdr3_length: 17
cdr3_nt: TGTGCCAGCAGCGACCTAGCGGGAGGGCCTGGGTACAATGAGCAGTTCTTC
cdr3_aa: CASSDLAGGPGYNEQFF

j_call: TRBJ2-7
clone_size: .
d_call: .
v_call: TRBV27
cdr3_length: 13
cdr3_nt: TGTGCCAGCAGTCAATTAGGGGTCCACGAGCAGTACTTC
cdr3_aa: CASSQLGVHEQYF

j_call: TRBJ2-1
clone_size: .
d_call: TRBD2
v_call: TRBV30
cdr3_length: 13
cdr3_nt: TGTGCCTCCGGGACTAGCGGGAGATATGAGCAGTTCTTC
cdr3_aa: CASGTSGRYEQFF

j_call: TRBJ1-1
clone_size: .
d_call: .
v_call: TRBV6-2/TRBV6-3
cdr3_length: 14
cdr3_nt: TGTGCCAGCAGTTACTACGGCCTTCAAAGCGTCCCTTTCTTT
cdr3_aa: CASSYYGLQSVPFF

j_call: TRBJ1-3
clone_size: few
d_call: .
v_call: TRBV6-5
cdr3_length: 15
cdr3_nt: TGTGCCAGCAGTCCGTCGGGGGTCGCAGGAAACACCATATATTTT
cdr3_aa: CASSPSGVAGNTIYF

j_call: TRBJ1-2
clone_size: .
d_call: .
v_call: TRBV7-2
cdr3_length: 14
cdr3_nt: TGTGCCAGCAGCTTATTCGCCTCGAGCGATGGCTACACCTTC
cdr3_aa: CASSLFASSDGYTF

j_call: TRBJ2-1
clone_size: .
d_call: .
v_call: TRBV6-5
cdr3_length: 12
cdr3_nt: TGTGCCAGCAGTCTTGTCGGCAATGAGCAGTTCTTC
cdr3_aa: CASSLVGNEQFF